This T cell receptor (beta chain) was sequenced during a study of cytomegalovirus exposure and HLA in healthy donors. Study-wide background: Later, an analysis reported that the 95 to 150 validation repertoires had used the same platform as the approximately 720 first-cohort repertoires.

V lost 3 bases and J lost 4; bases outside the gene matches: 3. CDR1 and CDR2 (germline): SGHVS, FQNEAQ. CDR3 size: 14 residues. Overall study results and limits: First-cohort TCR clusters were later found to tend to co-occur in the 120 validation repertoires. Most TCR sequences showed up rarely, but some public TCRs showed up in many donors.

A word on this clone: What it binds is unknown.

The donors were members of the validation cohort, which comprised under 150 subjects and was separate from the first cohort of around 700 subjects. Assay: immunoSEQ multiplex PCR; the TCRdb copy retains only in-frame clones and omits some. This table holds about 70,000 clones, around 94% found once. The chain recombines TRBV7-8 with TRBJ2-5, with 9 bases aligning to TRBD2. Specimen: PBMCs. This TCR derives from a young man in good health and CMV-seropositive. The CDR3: CASSFPSGTETQYF. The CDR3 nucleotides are TGTGCCAGCAGCTTCCCTAGCGGGACAGAGACCCAGTACTTC.